The clone carrying this T cell receptor (beta chain) was seen a few times. This sample was included in a study of patients and donors after allogeneic stem cell transplantation. TCRdb called the RT-PCR reads again in MiXCR, with one record for every CDR3 protein. Here the sample spans 200,000 to 250,000 distinct CDR3 sequences, less than 50% being singletons. The CDR3 is made up of 13 amino acids. Germline values: CDR1 LGHNA, CDR2 YNFKEQ. Trimming took off 3 bases at V and 4 bases at J, with 9 bases between the two ends. The sequencing sample was made of blood, either unsorted or a sorted T cell fraction (not recorded which). The TCR originated in a human donor who was either an allogeneic HSCT recipient or a stem cell or donor lymphocyte infusion donor (not recorded which). It is not recorded whose cells these are; they may come from a transplant donor. The rearrangement links TRBV4-2 to TRBJ1-2, with TRBD1 as a possible D gene (5 bases). The CDR3 spells CASSHEGSYGYTF. CDR3 coding DNA: TGTGCCAGCAGCCATGAGGGGAGCTATGGCTACACCTTC.